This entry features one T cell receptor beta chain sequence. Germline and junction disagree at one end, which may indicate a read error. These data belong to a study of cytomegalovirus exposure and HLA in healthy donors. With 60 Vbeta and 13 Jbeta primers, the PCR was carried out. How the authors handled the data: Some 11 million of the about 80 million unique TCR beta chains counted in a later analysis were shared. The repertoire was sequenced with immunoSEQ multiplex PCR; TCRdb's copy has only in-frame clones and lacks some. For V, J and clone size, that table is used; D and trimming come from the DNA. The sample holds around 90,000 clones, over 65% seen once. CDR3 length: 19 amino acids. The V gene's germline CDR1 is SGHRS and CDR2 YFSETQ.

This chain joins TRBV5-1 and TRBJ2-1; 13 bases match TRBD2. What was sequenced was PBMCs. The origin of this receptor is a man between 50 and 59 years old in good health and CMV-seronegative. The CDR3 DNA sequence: TGCGCCGGCAGCCCATGGACTAGCGGGAGTTCGAGGACCTACAATGAGCAGTTCTTC. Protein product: CAGSPWTSGSSRTYNEQFF.